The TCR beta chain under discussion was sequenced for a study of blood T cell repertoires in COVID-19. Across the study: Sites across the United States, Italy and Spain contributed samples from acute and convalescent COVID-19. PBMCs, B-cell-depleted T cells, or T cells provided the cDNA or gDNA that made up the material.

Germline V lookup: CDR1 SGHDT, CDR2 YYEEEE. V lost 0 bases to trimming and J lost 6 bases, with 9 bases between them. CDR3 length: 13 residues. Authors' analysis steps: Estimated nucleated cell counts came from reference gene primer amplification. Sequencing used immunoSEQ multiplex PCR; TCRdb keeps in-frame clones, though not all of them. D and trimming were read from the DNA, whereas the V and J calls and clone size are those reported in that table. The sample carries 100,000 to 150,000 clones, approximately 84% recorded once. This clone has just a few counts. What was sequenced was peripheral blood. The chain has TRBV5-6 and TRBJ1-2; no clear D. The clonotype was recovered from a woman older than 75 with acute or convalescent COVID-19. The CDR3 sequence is CASSLDRKDGYTF. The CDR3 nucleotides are TGTGCCAGCAGCTTGGACAGAAAGGATGGCTACACCTTC.